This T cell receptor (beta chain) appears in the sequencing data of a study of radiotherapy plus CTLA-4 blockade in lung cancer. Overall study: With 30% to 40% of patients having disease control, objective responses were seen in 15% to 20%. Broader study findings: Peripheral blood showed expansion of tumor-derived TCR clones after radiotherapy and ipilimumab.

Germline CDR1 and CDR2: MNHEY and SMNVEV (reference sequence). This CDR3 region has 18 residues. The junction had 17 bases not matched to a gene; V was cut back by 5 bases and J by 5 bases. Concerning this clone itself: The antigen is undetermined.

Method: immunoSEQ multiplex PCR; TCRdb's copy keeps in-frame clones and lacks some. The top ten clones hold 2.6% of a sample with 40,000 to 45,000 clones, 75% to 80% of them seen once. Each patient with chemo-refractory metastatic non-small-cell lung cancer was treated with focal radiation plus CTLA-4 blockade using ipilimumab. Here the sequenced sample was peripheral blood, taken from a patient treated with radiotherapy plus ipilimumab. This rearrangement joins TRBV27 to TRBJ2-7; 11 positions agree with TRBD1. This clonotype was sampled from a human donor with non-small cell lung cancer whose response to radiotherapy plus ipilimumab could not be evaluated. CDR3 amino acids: CASSPRTGGVEGRNEQYF. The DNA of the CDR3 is TGTGCCAGCAGTCCACGGACAGGGGGCGTTGAGGGAAGGAACGAGCAGTACTTC.